This T cell receptor beta chain derives from a study of blood T cell repertoires in COVID-19. Overall study context: From T cells, B-cell-depleted T cells, or PBMCs came the material, which was cDNA or gDNA.

Original processing notes: Using reference gene primer amplification, nucleated cell counts were estimated. Repertoires were generated with immunoSEQ multiplex PCR, while TCRdb's copy carries only in-frame clones and drops some. V, J and clone size are taken as reported in that table, and D and trimming were inferred from the DNA itself. The data show about 160,000 clones, 85% seen once. V was clipped by 7 bases and J by 2 bases, with 18 bases between them. CDR1 SEHNR and CDR2 FQNEAQ come from the germline V gene (reference sequence). The CDR3 runs to 15 residues. The specimen sequenced was peripheral blood. The receptor comes from a human donor with acute or convalescent COVID-19. The donor label of this sample is uncertain. The genes are TRBV7-9 and TRBJ2-7; D not certain. CDR3 region: CASISESDGTYEQYF. CDR3 coding DNA: TGTGCCAGCATCTCAGAGAGCGACGGAACCTACGAGCAGTACTTC.